A single sample gave rise to the 11 T cell receptor beta chains below, sequenced in a study of CD8 T cells in Susac syndrome. The authors reverse transcribed 0.5 to 1 ug RNA with random hexamers. TCRdb re-called the immunoSEQ multiplex PCR reads with MiXCR, one entry per CDR3 protein. The repertoire holds 150,000 to 200,000 distinct CDR3 sequences, with 85% to 95% as singletons. The sequencing sample was made of CD8+ T cells from PBMCs. These TCRs come from a human donor with Susac syndrome.

The V and J genes are TRBV13 and TRBJ1-1; no clear D gene. This CDR3 is built from 15 residues. Trimming pared 7 bases from V and 8 bases from J, leaving 23 bases between. Germline assignment: CDR1 PRHDT and CDR2 FYEKMQ (reference sequence). CDR3: CASTVFGGGTTEAFF. CDR3 nucleotide sequence: TGTGCCAGCACCGTATTTGGTGGCGGAACGACAGAAGCTTTCTTT.

The V call is TRBV4-1, the J call TRBJ1-1; D uncertain. Germline CDR1 is MGHRA and CDR2 is YSYEKL. There are 13 residues in the CDR3. Trimming removed 2 bases at V and 4 bases at J, with 8 bases between. In nucleotides, the CDR3 is TGCGCCAGCAGCCAAATCATGGGCACTGAAGCTTTCTTT. Residues: CASSQIMGTEAFF.

This chain links TRBV9 with TRBJ2-2; TRBD1 agrees at 10 bases. J lost 3 bases, V lost 3 bases, and 8 bases had no gene match. Germline V gene data show CDR1 as SGDLS and CDR2 as YYNGEE. The length of the CDR3 is 17 residues. The CDR3 is CASSDYDRGPDTGELFF. CDR3 sequence (DNA): TGTGCCAGCAGCGACTACGACAGGGGGCCGGACACCGGGGAGCTGTTTTTT.

This clonotype was seen a single time. The J gene is TRBJ2-7, the V gene TRBV25-1; D unclear. V lost 3 bases, J lost 0 bases, and 12 bases lay in between. This CDR3 region has 15 residues. CDR1 and CDR2 (germline): MGHDK, SYGVNS. Here the CDR3 reads CASSDPAGYSYEQYF. Here the CDR3 DNA reads TGTGCCAGCAGTGACCCGGCAGGTTACTCCTACGAGCAGTACTTC.

The chain links TRBV5-1 to TRBJ2-6; possible D gene TRBD1, 6 bases. The CDR3 has 15 residues. Germline V gene lookup returns CDR1 SGHRS and CDR2 YFSETQ. Trimming took 6 bases from V and 2 from J, leaving 12 bases between them. CDR3 nucleotides: TGCGCCAGCACCGCCAACAGGGCTGGGGCCAACGTCCTGACTTTC. Encoded protein: CASTANRAGANVLTF.

The chain uses TRBV4-2 and TRBJ2-7; TRBD1 matches 9 bases. CDR1 is LGHNA, CDR2 YNFKEQ, per germline. V lost 0 bases to trimming and J lost 4 bases; unmatched junction nucleotides: 10. The CDR3 covers 17 residues. In DNA form, the CDR3 reads TGTGCCAGCAGCCAAGATAGATTCGGGACAGGGTCGTACGAGCAGTACTTC. It encodes CASSQDRFGTGSYEQYF.

The CDR3 nucleotides read TGTGCCAGCACCCCACTAGCCAATGAGCAGTTCTTC. Translation gives CASTPLANEQFF. The J gene is TRBJ2-1, the V gene TRBV2; D perhaps matches TRBD2 (6 bases). The CDR3 loop spans 12 amino acids. The V gene lost 7 bases and the J gene lost 6 bases, with 10 bases spanning the gap. Germline CDR1 is SNHLY and CDR2 is FYNNEI.

The CDR3 reads CAWSVGLVDEQYF. CDR3 coding DNA: TGTGCCTGGAGTGTTGGACTAGTGGACGAGCAGTACTTC. The V call is TRBV30, the J call TRBJ2-7; 7 nucleotides match TRBD2. The CDR3 covers 13 residues. Germline CDR1 GTSNPN, CDR2 SVGIG (reference sequence). The V gene end was trimmed by 0 bases and the J gene end by 5 bases; junction bases not matched to a gene: 4.

The CDR3 DNA reads as TGTGCCTGGAGTGTACCCCCTGGGGGCGCGACTGAAGCTTTCTTT. Its translation: CAWSVPPGGATEAFF. This chain joins TRBV30 and TRBJ1-1, with D perhaps matching TRBD1 (6 bases). Germline CDR1 is GTSNPN and CDR2 is SVGIG (reference sequence). The CDR3 spans 15 residues. The ends were cut back, 0 bases at V and 5 bases at J, with 16 bases in the middle.

The chain recombines TRBV11-2 with TRBJ2-1, with 7 bases fitting TRBD1. The germline V gene encodes CDR1 SGHAT and CDR2 FQNNGV. The ends lost 1 base at V and 6 bases at J; junction bases unmatched: 6. The CDR3 is 15 residues long. The CDR3 DNA sequence: TGTGCCAGCAGCTTAGCGTACAGGGGTAGCAATGAGCAGTTCTTC. It translates to CASSLAYRGSNEQFF. Looking up the rest from reference TRBV11-2 and TRBJ2-1 gives the full variable domain: EAGVAQSPRYKIIEKRQSVAFWCNPISGHATLYWYQQILGQGPKLLIQFQNNGVVDDSQLPKDRFSAERLKGVDSTLKIQPAKLEDSAVYLCASSLAYRGSNEQFFGPGTRLTVL.

This clonotype was picked up one time. The chain has TRBV9 and TRBJ2-7; tentatively, D is TRBD1 (6 bases). From germline, CDR1 is SGDLS and CDR2 YYNGEE. Trimming left V 0 bases short and J 2 bases short, with 12 bases between. The CDR3 contains 15 residues. The DNA of the CDR3 is TGTGCCAGCAGCGTAGGGTCAGGGGCGACCTACGAGCAGTACTTC. This encodes CASSVGSGATYEQYF.